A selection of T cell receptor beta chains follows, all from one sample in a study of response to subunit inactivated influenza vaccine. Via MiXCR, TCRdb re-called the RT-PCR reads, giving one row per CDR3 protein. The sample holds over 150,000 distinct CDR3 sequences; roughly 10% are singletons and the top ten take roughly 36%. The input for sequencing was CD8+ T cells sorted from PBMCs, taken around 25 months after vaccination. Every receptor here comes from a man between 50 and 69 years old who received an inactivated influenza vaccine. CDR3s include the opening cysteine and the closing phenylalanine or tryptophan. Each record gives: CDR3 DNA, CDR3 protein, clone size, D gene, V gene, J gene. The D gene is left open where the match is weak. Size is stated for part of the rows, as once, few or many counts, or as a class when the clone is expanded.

cdr3_nt: TGCGCCAGCAGCCAAACCTTCAGTGGAACCTACGAGCAGTACTTC; cdr3_aa: CASSQTFSGTYEQYF; clone_size: NA; d_call: NA; v_call: TRBV4-3; j_call: TRBJ2-7
cdr3_nt: TGTGCCAGCAGCCCTACTGGGGAGCAGTACTTC; cdr3_aa: CASSPTGEQYF; clone_size: NA; d_call: NA; v_call: TRBV5-5; j_call: TRBJ2-7
cdr3_nt: TGTGCCAGCAGCCAACTACTAGGGGACGACGAGCAGTACTTC; cdr3_aa: CASSQLLGDDEQYF; clone_size: NA; d_call: NA; v_call: TRBV4-2; j_call: TRBJ2-7
cdr3_nt: TGTGCCAGCAGCATTACTAAGCACAATGAGCAGTTCTTC; cdr3_aa: CASSITKHNEQFF; clone_size: few; d_call: NA; v_call: TRBV6-5; j_call: TRBJ2-1
cdr3_nt: TGTGCCGAAAAGAGAGTAGATACGCAGTATTTT; cdr3_aa: CAEKRVDTQYF; clone_size: few; d_call: NA; v_call: TRBV7-9; j_call: TRBJ2-3
cdr3_nt: TGTGCCAGCAGTCCATCAGGCTTACAGCCCCAGCATTTT; cdr3_aa: CASSPSGLQPQHF; clone_size: many; d_call: NA; v_call: TRBV6-2/TRBV6-3; j_call: TRBJ1-5
cdr3_nt: TGTGCCAGCAGTCGGTGGGGGTCAGATACGCAGTATTTT; cdr3_aa: CASSRWGSDTQYF; clone_size: few; d_call: NA; v_call: TRBV6-2/TRBV6-3; j_call: TRBJ2-3
cdr3_nt: TGTGCCGCGACCTTCGGCACCGGGGAGCTGTTTTTT; cdr3_aa: CAATFGTGELFF; clone_size: NA; d_call: NA; v_call: TRBV10-3; j_call: TRBJ2-2
cdr3_nt: TGCGCCAGCAGCCAAGAACGCCTAGCGGACAATTCCTACAATGAGCAGTTCTTC; cdr3_aa: CASSQERLADNSYNEQFF; clone_size: NA; d_call: TRBD2; v_call: TRBV4-3; j_call: TRBJ2-1
cdr3_nt: TGTGCCAGTAGTATGGGGACAAGCCCCTACAATGAGCAGTTCTTC; cdr3_aa: CASSMGTSPYNEQFF; clone_size: NA; d_call: NA; v_call: TRBV19; j_call: TRBJ2-1
cdr3_nt: TGTGCCAGCAGTAACGGGGGTGGGTCTGGGGCCAACGTCCTGACTTTC; cdr3_aa: CASSNGGGSGANVLTF; clone_size: few; d_call: NA; v_call: TRBV27; j_call: TRBJ2-6
cdr3_nt: TGCGCCAGCAGCCAAGATCGGGCGTCCTTAGGAGATACGCAGTATTTT; cdr3_aa: CASSQDRASLGDTQYF; clone_size: few; d_call: NA; v_call: TRBV4-1; j_call: TRBJ2-3
cdr3_nt: TGTGCCAGCAGCCAAACCCAGGGAAGCAGCTATGGCTACACCTTC; cdr3_aa: CASSQTQGSSYGYTF; clone_size: NA; d_call: NA; v_call: TRBV3-1; j_call: TRBJ1-2
cdr3_nt: TGTGCCAGCAGCCAGGCTCCTTGGGCGACGAGTGGCTACACCTTC; cdr3_aa: CASSQAPWATSGYTF; clone_size: NA; d_call: NA; v_call: TRBV3-1; j_call: TRBJ1-2
cdr3_nt: TGTGCCAGCTCGGGACCTTCCTACAATGAGCAGTTCTTC; cdr3_aa: CASSGPSYNEQFF; clone_size: few; d_call: NA; v_call: TRBV18; j_call: TRBJ2-1
cdr3_nt: TGCACTCTAGGGCTCGAGAACACTGAAGCTTTCTTT; cdr3_aa: CTLGLENTEAFF; clone_size: many; d_call: NA; v_call: TRBV29-1; j_call: TRBJ1-1
cdr3_nt: TGTGCCAGCAGCCTACCGGGACAACGCGAAGATACGCAGTATTTT; cdr3_aa: CASSLPGQREDTQYF; clone_size: NA; d_call: NA; v_call: TRBV3-1; j_call: TRBJ2-3
cdr3_nt: TGCGCCAGCAGCTGGACTAGCGGGATGGGGGATACGCAGTATTTT; cdr3_aa: CASSWTSGMGDTQYF; clone_size: many; d_call: TRBD2; v_call: TRBV5-1; j_call: TRBJ2-3
cdr3_nt: TGTGCCAGCAGACCTAGGCGGATTAGCACAGATACGCAGTATTTT; cdr3_aa: CASRPRRISTDTQYF; clone_size: NA; d_call: NA; v_call: TRBV7-8; j_call: TRBJ2-3
cdr3_nt: TGCGCCAGCAGCCAAGATCGACTCCCGAACACTGAAGCTTTCTTT; cdr3_aa: CASSQDRLPNTEAFF; clone_size: NA; d_call: NA; v_call: TRBV4-1; j_call: TRBJ1-1
cdr3_nt: TGTGCCAGCAGTTACTGGGAGCAAGAGACCCAGTACTTC; cdr3_aa: CASSYWEQETQYF; clone_size: many; d_call: NA; v_call: TRBV6-2/TRBV6-3; j_call: TRBJ2-5
cdr3_nt: TGTGCCAGCAGTGCATTGGGACAGGTGAACACCGGGGAGCTGTTTTTT; cdr3_aa: CASSALGQVNTGELFF; clone_size: many; d_call: TRBD1; v_call: TRBV28; j_call: TRBJ2-2
cdr3_nt: TGTGCCACCAGCACCGGAGGTAGCAATCAGCCCCAGCATTTT; cdr3_aa: CATSTGGSNQPQHF; clone_size: few; d_call: NA; v_call: TRBV15; j_call: TRBJ1-5
cdr3_nt: TGTGCCAGCAGTGGGGGACTAGCGGGGCAAGAGACCCAGTACTTC; cdr3_aa: CASSGGLAGQETQYF; clone_size: NA; d_call: TRBD2; v_call: TRBV28; j_call: TRBJ2-5
cdr3_nt: TGTGCCAGCAGACCTCACGGGACAGGGGTGGATGAGCAGTTCTTC; cdr3_aa: CASRPHGTGVDEQFF; clone_size: few; d_call: TRBD1; v_call: TRBV6-1; j_call: TRBJ2-1
cdr3_nt: TGTGCCAGCAGTTTTGTCGACAGGGTCGCAGATACGCAGTATTTT; cdr3_aa: CASSFVDRVADTQYF; clone_size: NA; d_call: TRBD1; v_call: TRBV12-3/TRBV12-4; j_call: TRBJ2-3
cdr3_nt: TGTGCCACCAGCAGTCTTGCCCACGACCTTCAGTTCTTC; cdr3_aa: CATSSLAHDLQFF; clone_size: NA; d_call: NA; v_call: TRBV15; j_call: TRBJ2-1
cdr3_nt: TGTGCCAGCACTCCTTATAGCAATCAGCCCCAGCATTTT; cdr3_aa: CASTPYSNQPQHF; clone_size: many; d_call: NA; v_call: TRBV6-2/TRBV6-3; j_call: TRBJ1-5
cdr3_nt: TGTGCCAGCAGCTATCCTATAGCGGGAAGCTCCTACAATGAGCAGTTCTTC; cdr3_aa: CASSYPIAGSSYNEQFF; clone_size: many; d_call: TRBD2; v_call: TRBV5-8; j_call: TRBJ2-1
cdr3_nt: TGCGCCAGCAGCCAAGATAGGGGAACAGGGAACGAGCAGTACTTC; cdr3_aa: CASSQDRGTGNEQYF; clone_size: few; d_call: NA; v_call: TRBV4-3; j_call: TRBJ2-7
cdr3_nt: TGTGCCATCCCCTCCGGGGCGCCTTACGAGCAGTACTTC; cdr3_aa: CAIPSGAPYEQYF; clone_size: NA; d_call: NA; v_call: TRBV2; j_call: TRBJ2-7
cdr3_nt: TGCGCCAGCAGCTACAGGGGAGATACGCAGTATTTT; cdr3_aa: CASSYRGDTQYF; clone_size: few; d_call: TRBD1; v_call: TRBV4-1; j_call: TRBJ2-3
cdr3_nt: TGCGCCAGCAGCTTGGCCCCCAGGCAGTCCACAGATACGCAGTATTTT; cdr3_aa: CASSLAPRQSTDTQYF; clone_size: few; d_call: NA; v_call: TRBV5-1; j_call: TRBJ2-3
cdr3_nt: TGTGCCAGCAGCCGCACTGATGGCTACGAGCAGTACTTC; cdr3_aa: CASSRTDGYEQYF; clone_size: NA; d_call: NA; v_call: TRBV7-2; j_call: TRBJ2-7
cdr3_nt: TGTGCCAGCAGCGAAACACCCCTCTCCTACGAGCAGTACTTC; cdr3_aa: CASSETPLSYEQYF; clone_size: few; d_call: NA; v_call: TRBV5-6; j_call: TRBJ2-7
cdr3_nt: TGTGCCAGCAGTGGGGGGGCGGGGGATCAGTACTTC; cdr3_aa: CASSGGAGDQYF; clone_size: NA; d_call: NA; v_call: TRBV28; j_call: TRBJ2-4
cdr3_nt: TGTGCCAGCAGCTTGGACAGCTACGAGCAGTTCTTC; cdr3_aa: CASSLDSYEQFF; clone_size: NA; d_call: NA; v_call: TRBV5-6; j_call: TRBJ2-1
cdr3_nt: TGCAGCGTGGGGGTCACAGGGAAAACCGCTGGGGCCAACGTCCTGACTTTC; cdr3_aa: CSVGVTGKTAGANVLTF; clone_size: many; d_call: NA; v_call: TRBV29-1; j_call: TRBJ2-6
cdr3_nt: TGTGCCAGCAGAGCGGGACAGGGGGCGGTTGGAAGCAATCAGCCCCAGCATTTT; cdr3_aa: CASRAGQGAVGSNQPQHF; clone_size: few; d_call: TRBD1; v_call: TRBV6-2/TRBV6-3; j_call: TRBJ1-5
cdr3_nt: TGTGCCAGCAGTTACGGATGGACGGAGTATCCCTACGAGCAGTACTTC; cdr3_aa: CASSYGWTEYPYEQYF; clone_size: NA; d_call: NA; v_call: TRBV6-2/TRBV6-3; j_call: TRBJ2-7
cdr3_nt: TGTGCCAGCAGGTCGATTTATAGCAATCAGCCCCAGCATTTT; cdr3_aa: CASRSIYSNQPQHF; clone_size: many; d_call: NA; v_call: TRBV12-3/TRBV12-4; j_call: TRBJ1-5
cdr3_nt: TGTGCCAGCAGTGATAATCGGGACGGCACAGATACGCAGTATTTT; cdr3_aa: CASSDNRDGTDTQYF; clone_size: NA; d_call: NA; v_call: TRBV2; j_call: TRBJ2-3
cdr3_nt: TGCGCCAGCAGCCAGACCCGTAGGGACAGGGGAGGCTCCTACAATGAGCAGTTCTTC; cdr3_aa: CASSQTRRDRGGSYNEQFF; clone_size: few; d_call: TRBD1; v_call: TRBV4-3; j_call: TRBJ2-1